This T cell receptor (beta chain) was sequenced for a study of OX40 agonist ivuxolimab in advanced cancers. At the level of the study: The study treated patients with ivuxolimab, an agonistic anti-OX40 (CD134) antibody. From about 23 to 85 years was the age range, with a mean of approximately 58 years, and around 83% were male.

Study observations and caveats: Individuals who were partial responders at 0.1-3.0 mg/kg had clonal expansion that ranked among the lowest. On average, CD8+ T cells had more expanded clones than CD4+.

Only in-frame clones appear in the TCRdb table, and some are missing; sequencing was by immunoSEQ multiplex PCR. Of over 95,000 clones in the sample, roughly nine tenths were seen once. The V gene's germline CDR1 is SGHAT and CDR2 FQNNGV. This CDR3 region has 16 residues. V was pared by 5 bases and J by 0 bases, with 7 bases of the junction left unmatched. On this clone itself: The antigen is not known.

The genes are TRBV11-2 and TRBJ2-1; TRBD2 matches 7 bases. The sequence came from an adult with an advanced solid tumor such as melanoma, head and neck, liver or kidney cancer. The material was CD4+ or CD8+ T cells sorted from blood, obtained in a trial of the OX40 agonist ivuxolimab. The CDR3 loop is CASSPERGSSYNEQFF. The CDR3 nucleotides are TGTGCCAGCAGCCCCGAGCGGGGAAGCTCCTACAATGAGCAGTTCTTC.